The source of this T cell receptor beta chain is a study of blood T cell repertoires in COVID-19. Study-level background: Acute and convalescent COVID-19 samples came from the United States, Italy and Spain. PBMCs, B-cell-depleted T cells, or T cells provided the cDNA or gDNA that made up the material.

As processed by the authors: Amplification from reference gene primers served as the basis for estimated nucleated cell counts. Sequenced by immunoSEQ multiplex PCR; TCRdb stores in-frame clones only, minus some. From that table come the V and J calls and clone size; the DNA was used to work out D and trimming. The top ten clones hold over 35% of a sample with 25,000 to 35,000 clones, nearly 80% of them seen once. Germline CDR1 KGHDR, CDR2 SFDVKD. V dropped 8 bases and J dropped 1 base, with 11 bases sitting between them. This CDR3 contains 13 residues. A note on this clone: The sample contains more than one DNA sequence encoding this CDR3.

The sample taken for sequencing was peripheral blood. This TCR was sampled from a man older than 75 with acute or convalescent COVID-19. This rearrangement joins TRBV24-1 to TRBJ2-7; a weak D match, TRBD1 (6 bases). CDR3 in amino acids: CATTGTRSYEQYF. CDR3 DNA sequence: TGTGCCACCACCGGGACACGTTCCTACGAGCAGTACTTC.